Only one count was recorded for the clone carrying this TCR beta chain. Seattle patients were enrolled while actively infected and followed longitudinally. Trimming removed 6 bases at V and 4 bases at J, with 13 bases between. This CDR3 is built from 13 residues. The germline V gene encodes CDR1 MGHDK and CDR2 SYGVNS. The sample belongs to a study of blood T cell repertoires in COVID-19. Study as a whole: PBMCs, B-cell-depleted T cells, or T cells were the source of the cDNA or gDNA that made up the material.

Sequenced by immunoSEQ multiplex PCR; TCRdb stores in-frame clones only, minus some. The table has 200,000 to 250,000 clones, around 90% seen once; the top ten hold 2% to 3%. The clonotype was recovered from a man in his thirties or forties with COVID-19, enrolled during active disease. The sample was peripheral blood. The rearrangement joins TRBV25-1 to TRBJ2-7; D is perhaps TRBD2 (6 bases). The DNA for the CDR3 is TGTGCCAGCAGGCGGGGTGGAGGGTACGAGCAGTACTTC. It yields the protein CASRRGGGYEQYF.